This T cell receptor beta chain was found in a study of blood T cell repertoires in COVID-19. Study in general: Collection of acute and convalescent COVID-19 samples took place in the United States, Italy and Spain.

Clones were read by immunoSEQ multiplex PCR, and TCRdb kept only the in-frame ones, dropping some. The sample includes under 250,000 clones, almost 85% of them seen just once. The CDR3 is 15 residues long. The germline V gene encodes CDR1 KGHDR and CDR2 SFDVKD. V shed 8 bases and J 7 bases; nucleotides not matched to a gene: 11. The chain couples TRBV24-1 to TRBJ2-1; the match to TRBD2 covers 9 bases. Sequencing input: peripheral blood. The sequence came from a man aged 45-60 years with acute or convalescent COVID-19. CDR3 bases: TGTGCCACCACCCCAAGTAGCGGGAGTAGAAATGAGCAGTTCTTC. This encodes CATTPSSGSRNEQFF.